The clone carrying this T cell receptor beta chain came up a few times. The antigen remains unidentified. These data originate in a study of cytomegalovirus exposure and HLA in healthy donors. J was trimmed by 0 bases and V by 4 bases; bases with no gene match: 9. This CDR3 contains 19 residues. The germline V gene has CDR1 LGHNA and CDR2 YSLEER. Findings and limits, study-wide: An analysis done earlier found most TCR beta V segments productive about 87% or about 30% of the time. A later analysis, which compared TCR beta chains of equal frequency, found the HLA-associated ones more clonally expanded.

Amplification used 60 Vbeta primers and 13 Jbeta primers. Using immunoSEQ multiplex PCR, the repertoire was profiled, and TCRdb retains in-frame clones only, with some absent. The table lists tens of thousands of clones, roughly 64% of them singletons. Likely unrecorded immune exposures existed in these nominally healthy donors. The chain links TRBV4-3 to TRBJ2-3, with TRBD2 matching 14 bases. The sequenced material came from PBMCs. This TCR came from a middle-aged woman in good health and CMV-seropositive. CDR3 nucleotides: TGCGCCAGCAGCCCCACTGGACTAGCGGGAGGCCTTAGCACAGATACGCAGTATTTT. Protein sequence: CASSPTGLAGGLSTDTQYF.